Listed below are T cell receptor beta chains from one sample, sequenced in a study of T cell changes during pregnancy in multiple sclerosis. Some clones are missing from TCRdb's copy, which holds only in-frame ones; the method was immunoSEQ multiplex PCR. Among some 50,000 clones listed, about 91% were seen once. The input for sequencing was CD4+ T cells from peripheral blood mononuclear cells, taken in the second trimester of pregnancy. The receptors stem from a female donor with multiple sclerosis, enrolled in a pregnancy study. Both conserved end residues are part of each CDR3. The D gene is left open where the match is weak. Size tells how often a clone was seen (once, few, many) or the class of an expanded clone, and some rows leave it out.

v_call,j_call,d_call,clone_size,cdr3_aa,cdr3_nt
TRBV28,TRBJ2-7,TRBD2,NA,CASIPPRGLLAGPTYEQYF,TGTGCCAGCATCCCACCCCGGGGCTTACTAGCGGGACCTACCTACGAGCAGTACTTC
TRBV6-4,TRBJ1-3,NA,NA,CASSVLRDSNSGNTIYF,TGTGCCAGCAGTGTTCTGCGTGACAGCAACTCTGGAAACACCATATATTTT
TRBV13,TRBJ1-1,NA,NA,CASAVDTNTEAFF,TGTGCCAGCGCAGTGGACACGAACACTGAAGCTTTCTTT
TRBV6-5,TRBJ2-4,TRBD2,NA,CASSSGRGGIQYF,TGTGCCAGCTCTAGCGGGAGGGGGGGCATTCAGTACTTC
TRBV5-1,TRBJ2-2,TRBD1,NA,CASSRGGQNSNTGELFF,TGCGCCAGCAGCCGTGGGGGACAGAACTCGAACACCGGGGAGCTGTTTTTT
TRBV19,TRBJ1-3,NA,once,CASSVAQGRNTIYF,TGTGCCAGTAGTGTCGCTCAGGGGAGAAACACCATATATTTT
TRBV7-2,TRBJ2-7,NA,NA,CASSPRGVGSPQYF,TGTGCCAGCAGCCCCCGAGGCGTAGGGAGCCCGCAGTACTTC
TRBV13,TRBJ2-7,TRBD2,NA,CASSPGLAGVYEQYF,TGTGCCAGCAGCCCTGGACTAGCGGGGGTCTACGAGCAGTACTTC
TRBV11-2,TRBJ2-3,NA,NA,CASSLRGTSTDTQYF,TGTGCCAGCAGCTTACGGGGGACTAGCACAGATACGCAGTATTTT
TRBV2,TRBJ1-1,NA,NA,CASWAGVTEAFF,TGTGCCTCCTGGGCAGGGGTCACTGAAGCTTTCTTT
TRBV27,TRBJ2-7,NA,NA,CASASTWEGGQYF,TGTGCCAGCGCCTCAACCTGGGAAGGAGGGCAGTACTTC
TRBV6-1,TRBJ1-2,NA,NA,CASKNRGGTNYGYTF,TGTGCCAGCAAGAACCGGGGAGGGACTAACTATGGCTACACCTTC
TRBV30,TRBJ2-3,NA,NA,CAWSFAETSTDTQYF,TGTGCCTGGAGTTTTGCGGAGACTAGCACAGATACGCAGTATTTT
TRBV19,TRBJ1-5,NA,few,CASSIGGTQPQHF,TGTGCCAGTAGTATTGGCGGCACTCAGCCCCAGCATTTT
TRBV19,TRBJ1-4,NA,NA,CASSIRFNEKLFF,TGTGCCAGTAGTATCCGGTTTAATGAAAAACTGTTTTTT
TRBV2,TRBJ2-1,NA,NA,CASFWTRGDNEQFF,TGTGCCAGCTTTTGGACTAGGGGGGACAATGAGCAGTTCTTC
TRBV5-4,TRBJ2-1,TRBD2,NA,CASSRPQLAGGGEQFF,TGTGCCAGCAGCCGCCCCCAACTAGCGGGGGGAGGTGAGCAGTTCTTC
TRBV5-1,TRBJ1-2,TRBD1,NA,CASSTALWTGGEGYTF,TGCGCCAGCAGCACCGCCTTGTGGACAGGGGGTGAAGGCTACACCTTC
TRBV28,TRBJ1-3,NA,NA,CASSFVRGGVSGNTIYF,TGTGCCAGCAGTTTTGTCCGGGGGGGAGTCTCTGGAAACACCATATATTTT
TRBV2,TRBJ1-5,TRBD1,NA,CASSVDRDQPQHF,TGTGCCAGCAGCGTCGACAGGGATCAGCCCCAGCATTTT
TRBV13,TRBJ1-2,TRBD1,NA,CASSLAGTANYGYTF,TGTGCCAGCAGCTTAGCAGGGACAGCGAACTATGGCTACACCTTC
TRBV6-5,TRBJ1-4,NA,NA,CASRLPGRKEKLFF,TGTGCCAGCAGGCTACCGGGTCGAAAGGAAAAACTGTTTTTT
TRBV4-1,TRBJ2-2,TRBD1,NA,CASSLRQGYTGELFF,TGCGCCAGCAGCCTCCGACAGGGTTACACCGGGGAGCTGTTTTTT
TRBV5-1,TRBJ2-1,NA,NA,CASSLKGGGNEQFF,TGCGCCAGCAGCTTGAAAGGCGGAGGAAATGAGCAGTTCTTC
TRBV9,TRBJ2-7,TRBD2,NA,CASSVGTSGHEQYF,TGTGCCAGCAGCGTCGGGACTAGCGGCCACGAGCAGTACTTC
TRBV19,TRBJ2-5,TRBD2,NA,CASSTRGRLAGYQETQYF,TGTGCCAGTAGTACGCGGGGGCGACTAGCGGGATACCAAGAGACCCAGTACTTC
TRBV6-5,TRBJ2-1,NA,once,CASSPTSGNNEQFF,TGTGCCAGCAGTCCCACCTCAGGCAACAATGAGCAGTTCTTC
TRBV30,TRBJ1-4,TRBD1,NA,CAWTKGAANEKLFF,TGTGCCTGGACTAAGGGGGCGGCTAATGAAAAACTGTTTTTT
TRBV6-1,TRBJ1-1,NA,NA,CASSEVGGEAFF,TGTGCCAGCAGTGAAGTTGGGGGCGAAGCTTTCTTT
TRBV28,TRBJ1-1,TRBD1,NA,CASSFVDRVAEAFF,TGTGCCAGCAGTTTTGTGGACAGGGTCGCTGAAGCTTTCTTT
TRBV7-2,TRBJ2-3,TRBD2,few,CASSGSGARDTQYF,TGTGCCAGCAGCGGTAGCGGGGCTCGGGATACGCAGTATTTT
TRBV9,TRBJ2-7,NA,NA,CASSVAAGAAGEQYF,TGTGCCAGCAGCGTAGCGGCAGGGGCGGCGGGCGAGCAGTACTTC
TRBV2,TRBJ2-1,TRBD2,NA,CASSGPERGPQFF,TGTGCCAGCAGTGGTCCCGAGCGGGGACCGCAGTTCTTC
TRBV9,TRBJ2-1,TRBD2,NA,CASSVGLAGASNEQFF,TGTGCCAGCAGCGTAGGTCTCGCGGGAGCCTCCAATGAGCAGTTCTTC
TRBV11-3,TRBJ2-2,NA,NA,CASSLAEPGELFF,TGTGCCAGCAGCCTTGCTGAGCCCGGGGAGCTGTTTTTT
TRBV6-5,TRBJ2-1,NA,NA,CASSYSARGAYNEQFF,TGTGCCAGCAGTTACTCGGCCAGGGGAGCGTACAATGAGCAGTTCTTC
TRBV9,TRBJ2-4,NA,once,CASSSRDTTPLAKNIQYF,TGTGCCAGCAGCTCCCGGGACACCACACCTCTAGCCAAAAACATTCAGTACTTC
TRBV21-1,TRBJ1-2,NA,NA,CASSKAFQDRNYGYTF,TGTGCCAGCAGCAAAGCCTTTCAGGACAGGAACTATGGCTACACCTTC
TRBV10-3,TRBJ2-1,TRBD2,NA,CAISVETSAVNEQFF,TGTGCCATCAGTGTCGAGACTAGCGCCGTCAATGAGCAGTTCTTC
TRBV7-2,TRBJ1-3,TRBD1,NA,CASSLTGGYSGNTIYF,TGTGCCAGCAGCCTGACAGGGGGATACTCTGGAAACACCATATATTTT
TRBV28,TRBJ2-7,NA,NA,CASSRRDTASYEQYF,TGTGCCAGCAGCCGCCGGGACACCGCCTCCTACGAGCAGTACTTC
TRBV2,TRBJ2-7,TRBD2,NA,CASSERGREARREYF,TGTGCCAGCAGTGAACGTGGACGGGAGGCCCGAAGGGAGTACTTC
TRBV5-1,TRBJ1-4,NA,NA,CASSRDKDNEKLFF,TGCGCCAGCAGCCGGGACAAAGATAATGAAAAACTGTTTTTT
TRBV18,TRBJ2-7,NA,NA,CASSPQVGRGGIHEQYF,TGTGCCAGCTCCCCACAAGTTGGGCGGGGAGGTATCCACGAGCAGTACTTC
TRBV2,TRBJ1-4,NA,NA,CASRDSYNEKLFF,TGTGCCAGCCGAGACAGCTATAATGAAAAACTGTTTTTT